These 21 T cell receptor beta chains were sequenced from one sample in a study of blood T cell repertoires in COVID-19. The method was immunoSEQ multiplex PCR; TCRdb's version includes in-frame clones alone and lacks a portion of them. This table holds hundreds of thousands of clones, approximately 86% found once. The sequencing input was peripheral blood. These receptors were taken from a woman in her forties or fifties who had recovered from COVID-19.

DNA for the CDR3: TGTGCCAGCAGTCCCCCTCGACAGGGGAACACTGAAGCTTTCTTT. Amino acids: CASSPPRQGNTEAFF. The chain recombines TRBV27 with TRBJ1-1, with 7 nucleotides matching TRBD1. V gave up 5 bases and J gave up 1 base; unmatched junction bases: 7. The germline CDR1 and CDR2 sequences are MNHEY and SMNVEV (reference sequence). This CDR3 contains 15 residues.

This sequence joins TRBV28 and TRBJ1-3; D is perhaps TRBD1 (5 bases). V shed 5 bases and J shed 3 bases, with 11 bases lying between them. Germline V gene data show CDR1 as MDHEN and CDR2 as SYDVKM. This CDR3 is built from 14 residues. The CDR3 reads CASSLRVFGNTIYF. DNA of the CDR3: TGTGCCAGCAGTCTCAGGGTCTTTGGAAACACCATATATTTT.

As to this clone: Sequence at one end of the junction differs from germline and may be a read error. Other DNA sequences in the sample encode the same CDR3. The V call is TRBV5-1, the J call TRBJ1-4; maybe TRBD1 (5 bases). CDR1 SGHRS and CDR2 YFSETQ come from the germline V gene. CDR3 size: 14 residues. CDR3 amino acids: CASSLFQGSEKLFF. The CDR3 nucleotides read TGCGCCAGCAGCTTGTTCCAGGGTAGTGAAAAACTGTTCTTT.

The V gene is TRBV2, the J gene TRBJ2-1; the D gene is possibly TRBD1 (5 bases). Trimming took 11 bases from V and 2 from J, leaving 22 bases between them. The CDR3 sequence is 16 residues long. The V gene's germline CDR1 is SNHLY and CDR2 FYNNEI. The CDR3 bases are TGTGCCGTGCCAGCAAGGGGTTCCGGACCCTACAATGAGCAGTTCTTC. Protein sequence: CAVPARGSGPYNEQFF.

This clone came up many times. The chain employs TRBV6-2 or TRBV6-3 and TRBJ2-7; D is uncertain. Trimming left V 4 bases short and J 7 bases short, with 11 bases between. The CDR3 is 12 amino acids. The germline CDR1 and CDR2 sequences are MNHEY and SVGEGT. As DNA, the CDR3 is TGTGCCAGCAGTTGGCCCTTTAAAGAGCAGTACTTC. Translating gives CASSWPFKEQYF.

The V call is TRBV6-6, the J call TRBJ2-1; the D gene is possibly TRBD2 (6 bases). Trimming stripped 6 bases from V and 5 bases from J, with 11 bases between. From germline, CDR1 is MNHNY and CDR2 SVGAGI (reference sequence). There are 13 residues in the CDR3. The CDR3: CASRFGTHNEQFF. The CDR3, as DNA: TGTGCCAGCAGGTTCGGGACTCACAATGAGCAGTTCTTC.

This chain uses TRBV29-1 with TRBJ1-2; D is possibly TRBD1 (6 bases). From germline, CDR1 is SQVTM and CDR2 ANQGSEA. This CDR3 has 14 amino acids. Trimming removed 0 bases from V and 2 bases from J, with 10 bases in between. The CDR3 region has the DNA TGCAGCGTTGAAGAAGGGGGTCCCAACTATGGCTACACCTTC. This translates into CSVEEGGPNYGYTF.

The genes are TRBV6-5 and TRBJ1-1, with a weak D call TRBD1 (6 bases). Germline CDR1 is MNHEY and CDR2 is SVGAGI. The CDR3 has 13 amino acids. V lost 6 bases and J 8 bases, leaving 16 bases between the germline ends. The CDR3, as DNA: TGTGCCAGCAGCCGACCGGGACATTCGGAAGCTTTCTTT. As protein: CASSRPGHSEAFF.

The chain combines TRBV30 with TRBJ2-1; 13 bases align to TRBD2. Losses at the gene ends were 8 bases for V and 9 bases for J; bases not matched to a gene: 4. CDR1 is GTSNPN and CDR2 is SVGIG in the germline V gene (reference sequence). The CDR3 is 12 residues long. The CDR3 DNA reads TGTGCCCGGACTAGCGGGAGATTTGAGCAGTTCTTC. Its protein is CARTSGRFEQFF. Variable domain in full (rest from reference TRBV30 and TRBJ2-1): SQTIHQWPATLVQPVGSPLSLECTVEGTSNPNLYWYRQAAGRGLQLLFYSVGIGQISSEVPQNLSASRPQDRQFILSSKKLLLSDSGFYLCARTSGRFEQFFGPGTRLTVL.

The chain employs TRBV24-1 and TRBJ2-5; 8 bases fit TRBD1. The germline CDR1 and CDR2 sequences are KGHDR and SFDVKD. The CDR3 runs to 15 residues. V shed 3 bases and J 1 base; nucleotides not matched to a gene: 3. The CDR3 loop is CATSDPTGVQETQYF. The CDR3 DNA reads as TGTGCCACCAGTGATCCGACAGGGGTCCAAGAGACCCAGTACTTC.

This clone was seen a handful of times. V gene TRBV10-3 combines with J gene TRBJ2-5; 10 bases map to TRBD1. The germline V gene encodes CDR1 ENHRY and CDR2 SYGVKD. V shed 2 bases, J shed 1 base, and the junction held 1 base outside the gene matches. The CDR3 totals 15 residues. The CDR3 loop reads CAISEGTGVQETQYF. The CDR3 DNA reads TGTGCCATCAGTGAGGGGACAGGGGTCCAAGAGACCCAGTACTTC.

CDR3 region: CSVDAGPNYEQYF. The CDR3 coding sequence is TGCAGCGTTGACGCGGGGCCAAACTACGAGCAGTACTTC. The rearrangement uses TRBV29-1 and TRBJ2-7; a weak D match, TRBD2 (6 bases). Germline lookup yields CDR1 SQVTM and CDR2 ANQGSEA. With 3 bases removed from V and 3 bases from J, the gap between germline ends came to 12 bases. The CDR3 loop spans 13 amino acids.

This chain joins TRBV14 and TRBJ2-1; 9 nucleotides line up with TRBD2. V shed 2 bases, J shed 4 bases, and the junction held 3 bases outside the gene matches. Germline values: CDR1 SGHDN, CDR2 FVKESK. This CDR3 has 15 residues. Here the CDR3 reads CASSQSSGAYNEQFF. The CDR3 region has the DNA TGTGCCAGCAGCCAATCTAGCGGGGCTTACAATGAGCAGTTCTTC.

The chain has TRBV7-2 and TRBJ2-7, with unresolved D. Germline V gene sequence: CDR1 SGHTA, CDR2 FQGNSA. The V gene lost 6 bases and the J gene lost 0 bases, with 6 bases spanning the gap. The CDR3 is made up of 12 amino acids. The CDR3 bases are TGTGCCAGCAGTGGCATCTCCTACGAGCAGTACTTC. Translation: CASSGISYEQYF.

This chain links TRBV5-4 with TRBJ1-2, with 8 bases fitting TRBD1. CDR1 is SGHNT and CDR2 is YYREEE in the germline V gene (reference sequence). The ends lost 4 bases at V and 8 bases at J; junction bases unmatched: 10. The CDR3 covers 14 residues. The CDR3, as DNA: TGTGCCAGCAGCAAAGAGACAGGGGTTCACGGCTACACCTTC. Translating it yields CASSKETGVHGYTF.

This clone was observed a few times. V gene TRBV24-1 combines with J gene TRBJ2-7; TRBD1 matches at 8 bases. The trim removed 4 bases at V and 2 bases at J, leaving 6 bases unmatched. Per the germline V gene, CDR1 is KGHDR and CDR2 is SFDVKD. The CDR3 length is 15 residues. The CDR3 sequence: CATSDPDREAYEQYF. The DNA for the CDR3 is TGTGCCACCAGTGACCCGGACAGGGAGGCCTACGAGCAGTACTTC.

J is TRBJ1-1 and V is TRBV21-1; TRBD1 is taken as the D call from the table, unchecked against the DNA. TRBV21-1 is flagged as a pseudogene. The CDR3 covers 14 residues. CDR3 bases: TGTGCCAGCACGACCGACAGGCGGAACACTGAAGCTTTCTTT. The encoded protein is CASTTDRRNTEAFF.

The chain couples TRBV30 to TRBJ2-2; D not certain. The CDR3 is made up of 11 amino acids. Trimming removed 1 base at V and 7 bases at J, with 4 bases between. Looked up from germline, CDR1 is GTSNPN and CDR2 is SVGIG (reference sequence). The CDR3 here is CAWSAGGELFF. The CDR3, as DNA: TGTGCCTGGAGTGCGGGCGGGGAGCTGTTTTTT.

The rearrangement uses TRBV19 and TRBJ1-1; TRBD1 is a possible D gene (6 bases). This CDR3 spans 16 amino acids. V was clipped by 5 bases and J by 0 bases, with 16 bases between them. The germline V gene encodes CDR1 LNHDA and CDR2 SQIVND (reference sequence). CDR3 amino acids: CASSVQDSFVNTEAFF. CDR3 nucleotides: TGTGCCAGTAGTGTCCAGGACAGCTTTGTGAACACTGAAGCTTTCTTT.

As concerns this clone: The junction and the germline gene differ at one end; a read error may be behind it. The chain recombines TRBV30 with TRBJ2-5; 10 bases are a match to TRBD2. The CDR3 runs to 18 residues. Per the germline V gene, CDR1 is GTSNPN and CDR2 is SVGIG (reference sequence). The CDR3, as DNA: TGTGCCCGGAGGGGGTCTAGCGGGGGTCGCCGGGGGCAAGAGACCCAGTACTTC. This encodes CARRGSSGGRRGQETQYF.

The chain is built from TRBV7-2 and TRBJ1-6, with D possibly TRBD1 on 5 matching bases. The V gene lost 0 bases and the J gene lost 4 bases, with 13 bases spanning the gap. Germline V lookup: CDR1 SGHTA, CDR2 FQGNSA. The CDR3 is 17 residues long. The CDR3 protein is CASSLALGGGYNSPLHF. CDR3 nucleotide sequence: TGTGCCAGCAGCTTAGCGCTGGGGGGTGGATATAATTCACCCCTCCACTTT.